The rows below give T cell receptor beta chains drawn from one sample of a study of T-cell memory formation after mild COVID-19. Using its own MiXCR run on the 5' RACE reads, TCRdb lists one record per CDR3 protein. The table shows 210,000 or so distinct CDR3 sequences, with 27% occurring only once. The sequencing input was PBMCs or a T cell subset sorted from them (not recorded which). The receptors come from an adult woman who had mild COVID-19 (a few samples of this study predate the infection). Cell type and time point are not known. CDR3s include the opening cysteine and the closing phenylalanine or tryptophan. The D gene is left open where the match is weak. For some rows the clone size is stated as once, few or many, or as a class when expanded; others skip it.

v_call	cdr3_length	j_call	clone_size	d_call	cdr3_nt	cdr3_aa
TRBV7-9	16	TRBJ2-3	NA	TRBD2	TGTGCCAGCAGCTCGACTAGCGGGGGCGGCACAGATACGCAGTATTTT	CASSSTSGGGTDTQYF
TRBV9	13	TRBJ2-7	few	NA	TGTGCCAGCAGCGAGGGGACGGGCTACGAGCAGTACTTC	CASSEGTGYEQYF
TRBV28	13	TRBJ1-1	NA	NA	TGTGCCAGCAGTTCTACTGCCTACACTGAAGCTTTCTTT	CASSSTAYTEAFF
TRBV6-2/TRBV6-3	15	TRBJ1-2	few	NA	TGTGCCAGCAGTTACTCCGGCGGTGCTAACTATGGCTACACCTTC	CASSYSGGANYGYTF
TRBV12-3/TRBV12-4	20	TRBJ2-4	NA	TRBD1	TGTGCCAGCAGTTTTGTGGGTACAGGGGGCGGGAATTGGTCCAAAAACATTCAGTACTTC	CASSFVGTGGGNWSKNIQYF
TRBV7-8	14	TRBJ2-7	NA	NA	TGTGCCAGCAGCTTAACGGGGAGCCCCTACGAGCAGTACTTC	CASSLTGSPYEQYF
TRBV5-1	14	TRBJ1-2	few	TRBD1	TGCGCCAGCAGCTTGGATATAGGGGGCTGGGGCTACACCTTC	CASSLDIGGWGYTF
TRBV9	15	TRBJ2-1	many	NA	TGTGCCAGCAGCGTGGGGACCCTCAGACCTAATGAGCAGTTCTTC	CASSVGTLRPNEQFF
TRBV29-1	13	TRBJ1-3	NA	TRBD1	TGCAGCGTGGGGACAGGGGCCGGAAACACCATATATTTT	CSVGTGAGNTIYF
TRBV7-3	15	TRBJ2-2	NA	NA	TGTGCCAGCAGAATCCCGGGGGTTAACACCGGGGAGCTGTTTTTT	CASRIPGVNTGELFF
TRBV9	14	TRBJ2-7	NA	TRBD1	TGTGCCAGCAGCGTGACAGGGACGGTTGCCGAGCAGTACTTC	CASSVTGTVAEQYF
TRBV5-1	14	TRBJ2-1	NA	TRBD1	TGCGCCAGCAGCTTGGCTGACAGGGGGTGGGAGCAGTTCTTC	CASSLADRGWEQFF
TRBV12-5	14	TRBJ2-2	NA	NA	TGTGCTAGTGGTTTGACAGGGTCGTCCGGGGAGCTGTTTTTT	CASGLTGSSGELFF
TRBV12-3/TRBV12-4	14	TRBJ1-2	NA	TRBD1	TGTGCCAGCAACATAGGACAGGGCCGGTATGGCTACACCTTC	CASNIGQGRYGYTF
TRBV14	14	TRBJ2-2	NA	NA	TGTGCCAGCAGCCGACTAGAAAACACCGGGGAGCTGTTTTTT	CASSRLENTGELFF
TRBV5-1	14	TRBJ2-3	NA	TRBD2	TGCGCCAGCGGCCCCGGCGGGGGGGGAGATACGCAGTATTTT	CASGPGGGGDTQYF
TRBV20-1	13	TRBJ2-1	few	NA	TGCAGTGCCGACGGGGATTTGGGGAGTGAGCAGTTCTTC	CSADGDLGSEQFF
TRBV5-1	14	TRBJ2-7	few	NA	TGCGCCAGCAGACCGGGGCAGCAGACCTACGAGCAGTACTTC	CASRPGQQTYEQYF
TRBV9	15	TRBJ2-7	few	TRBD1	TGTGCCAGCAGCCCTTCGGGACAGCTTACCTACGAGCAGTACTTC	CASSPSGQLTYEQYF
TRBV4-3	15	TRBJ2-7	NA	NA	TGCGCCAGCAGCCAAGGGTACCTGGCTAGTTACGAGCAGTACTTC	CASSQGYLASYEQYF
TRBV5-1	16	TRBJ2-1	NA	NA	TGCGCCAGCAGCCCGGGGGACGGCAGCTGGGGGAAGGAGCAGTTCTTC	CASSPGDGSWGKEQFF
TRBV7-8	14	TRBJ2-2	few	NA	TGTGCCAGCAGCTCGGAGTTGGAAACCGGGGAGCTGTTTTTT	CASSSELETGELFF
TRBV6-2/TRBV6-3	13	TRBJ2-1	few	NA	TGTGCCAGCAGCCCCGGGACCAACAATGAGCAGTTCTTC	CASSPGTNNEQFF
TRBV12-3/TRBV12-4	19	TRBJ2-7	few	NA	TGTGCCAGCAGTTTAGACCGGGGCCTCTCCCCCACGGACTCCTACGAGCAGTACTTC	CASSLDRGLSPTDSYEQYF
TRBV7-7	15	TRBJ2-7	NA	TRBD2	TGTGCTAGCAGCGAAGGTTCTAGCGGGAGCTACGAGCAGTACTTC	CASSEGSSGSYEQYF
TRBV6-5	15	TRBJ2-2	few	TRBD1	TGTGCCAGCAGCACCGGGACAGGGGCGTCCGGGGAGCTGTTTTTT	CASSTGTGASGELFF
TRBV10-3	13	TRBJ1-3	NA	TRBD1	TGTGCCATCAGCGGGACAGAGGGAAACACCATATATTTT	CAISGTEGNTIYF
TRBV11-2	17	TRBJ1-1	NA	NA	TGTGCCAGCAGCTTTGGAGACAGCTATCTCAGGGACACTGAAGCTTTCTTT	CASSFGDSYLRDTEAFF
TRBV11-2	12	TRBJ2-5	NA	NA	TGTGCCAGCAGCTTAGGGGACCGGACCCAGTACTTC	CASSLGDRTQYF
TRBV20-1	17	TRBJ2-7	NA	NA	TGCAGTGCTAGAGACGAAATAAACTCTGGAGGGACCTACGAGCAGTACTTC	CSARDEINSGGTYEQYF